These 25 T cell receptor beta chains were sequenced from one sample in a study of blood T cell repertoires in COVID-19. Sequencing used immunoSEQ multiplex PCR; TCRdb keeps in-frame clones, though not all of them. In the table there are 150,000 to 200,000 clones, 85% to 90% of which are singletons. Input material: peripheral blood. All receptors derive from a woman aged 65 to 85 with COVID-19, enrolled during active disease.

V is TRBV11-3 and J is TRBJ2-2, with D possibly TRBD2 on 6 matching bases. CDR3 length: 13 residues. The V end was cut by 8 bases, the J end by 1 base, with 8 bases between. CDR1 is SGHNT, CDR2 YENEEA, per germline. CDR3 protein: CASGRLNTGELFF. Written as DNA, the CDR3 is TGTGCCAGCGGGAGGCTGAACACCGGGGAGCTGTTTTTT.

V gene TRBV12-5 combines with J gene TRBJ1-5, with D perhaps matching TRBD1 (5 bases). The CDR3 is 14 residues long. Trimming cost V 1 base and J 3 bases, with 7 bases left between them. Germline V CDR1 and CDR2: LGHNT, FRNRAP. The CDR3: CASGLDGANQPQHF. The DNA of the CDR3 is TGTGCTAGTGGTTTGGATGGGGCCAATCAGCCCCAGCATTTT.

The V and J genes are TRBV7-8 and TRBJ1-1; the D gene is possibly TRBD1 (5 bases). V lost 5 bases to trimming and J lost 5 bases, with 18 bases between them. CDR3 length: 15 residues. Germline values: CDR1 SGHVS, CDR2 FQNEAQ. CDR3 nucleotide sequence: TGTGCCAGCAGCCCTGCAGGGAGGTTGAGGACTGAAGCTTTCTTT. It encodes CASSPAGRLRTEAFF.

The genes are TRBV5-4 and TRBJ2-6; possible D gene TRBD2, 6 bases. Germline V gene data show CDR1 as SGHNT and CDR2 as YYREEE (reference sequence). CDR3 length: 20 residues. V was pared by 0 bases and J by 0 bases, with 19 bases between. Here the CDR3 reads CASSLEIGGMGFSGANVLTF. The CDR3 DNA reads as TGTGCCAGCAGCTTGGAGATCGGGGGAATGGGGTTCTCTGGGGCCAACGTCCTGACTTTC.

The chain employs TRBV27 and TRBJ2-2, with a possible D match to TRBD1 (6 bases). The CDR3 runs 14 residues. Germline CDR1 MNHEY, CDR2 SMNVEV (reference sequence). V was pared by 5 bases and J by 3 bases, with 10 bases between. CDR3 protein: CASSGQIYTGELFF. DNA of the CDR3: TGTGCCAGCAGTGGACAGATTTACACCGGGGAGCTGTTTTTT.

This clone was recorded only once. V and J are TRBV5-1 and TRBJ2-3; 8 bases map to TRBD2. Trimming cost V 0 bases and J 6 bases; bases outside gene matches: 9. In germline, CDR1 is SGHRS, CDR2 YFSETQ. The CDR3 spans 16 residues. Here the CDR3 DNA reads TGCGCCAGCAGCTTGGTTCCGGGGACTAGTTCCGATACGCAGTATTTT. This sequence encodes CASSLVPGTSSDTQYF.

This sequence joins TRBV28 and TRBJ1-5; D is possibly TRBD1 (5 bases). V lost 3 bases and J 10 bases, leaving 16 bases between the germline ends. Germline CDR1 reads MDHEN; CDR2 reads SYDVKM. This CDR3 is 14 amino acids long. The CDR3 loop is CASSLAGTGSPQHF. For the CDR3, the DNA is TGTGCCAGCAGTTTGGCGGGGACGGGGTCCCCCCAGCATTTT.

The rearrangement joins TRBV2 to TRBJ1-4; 7 bases match TRBD1. V dropped 5 bases and J dropped 7; count of bases not matched to a gene: 7. CDR1 and CDR2 (germline): SNHLY, FYNNEI. The CDR3 consists of 14 residues. The CDR3 bases are TGTGCCAGCAGTCCCAGACACAGGGGTGAAAAACTGTTTTTT. It codes for CASSPRHRGEKLFF. Full variable domain (outside the CDR3, taken from reference TRBV2 and TRBJ1-4): EPEVTQTPSHQVTQMGQEVILRCVPISNHLYFYWYRQILGQKVEFLVSFYNNEISEKSEIFDDQFSVERPDGSNFTLKIRSTKLEDSAMYFCASSPRHRGEKLFFGSGTQLSVL.

The gene calls are TRBV11-2 and TRBJ2-5; weak D call: TRBD2 (6 bases). CDR3 length equals 15 residues. Trimming shortened V by 5 bases and J by 4 bases, and 17 bases separated the two germline ends. Germline V CDR1 and CDR2: SGHAT, FQNNGV. The CDR3 loop is CASSPRGGWRETQYF. CDR3 DNA sequence: TGTGCCAGCAGCCCCCGAGGAGGGTGGCGAGAGACCCAGTACTTC. The full variable domain, completed using reference TRBV11-2 and TRBJ2-5, is EAGVAQSPRYKIIEKRQSVAFWCNPISGHATLYWYQQILGQGPKLLIQFQNNGVVDDSQLPKDRFSAERLKGVDSTLKIQPAKLEDSAVYLCASSPRGGWRETQYFGPGTRLLVL.

This clone was picked up one time. The chain recombines TRBV19 with TRBJ2-7; 10 nucleotides agree with TRBD2. V shed 5 bases and J 6 bases; nucleotides not matched to a gene: 10. Germline loops: CDR1 LNHDA, CDR2 SQIVND (reference sequence). The CDR3 runs 15 residues. CDR3 residues: CASSVVLAGVVEQYF. In DNA form, the CDR3 reads TGTGCCAGTAGTGTAGTGCTAGCGGGAGTTGTCGAGCAGTACTTC.

V is TRBV5-1 and J is TRBJ2-5, with 7 bases fitting TRBD2. The V and J ends lost 7 bases and 4 bases, in that order; junction bases with no gene match: 16. The CDR3 contains 16 residues. Germline-derived CDR1 and CDR2 are SGHRS and YFSETQ. CDR3 coding DNA: TGCGCCAGCTGCGGCGGGACTACTCATGTTGGAGAGACCCAGTACTTC. Translated, it gives CASCGGTTHVGETQYF.

This rearrangement joins TRBV3-1 (or the pseudogene TRBV3-2) to TRBJ2-1, with 7 bases matching TRBD2. Trimming cost V 1 base and J 4 bases; bases outside gene matches: 10. This CDR3 is built from 17 residues. Germline CDR1 and CDR2: LGHDT and YNNKEL (reference sequence). This CDR3 is CASSQVLTSRDYNEQFF. For the CDR3, the DNA is TGTGCCAGCAGCCAAGTGTTGACTAGCAGAGATTACAATGAGCAGTTCTTC.

This clone was seen once. This chain links TRBV5-1 with TRBJ2-7; 10 nucleotides line up with TRBD2. Germline V CDR1 and CDR2: SGHRS, YFSETQ. With 4 bases clipped from V and 6 bases from J, the junction kept 13 bases outside the gene matches. The CDR3 has 16 amino acids. As DNA, the CDR3 is TGCGCCAGCAGCATTAGCGGGAGGTTTGGCGGCGGCGAGCAGTACTTC. As protein: CASSISGRFGGGEQYF.

The V gene is TRBV5-1, the J gene TRBJ1-2; 7 nucleotides line up with TRBD1. The CDR3 totals 16 residues. Germline V gives CDR1 SGHRS, CDR2 YFSETQ. The ends lost 1 base at V and 0 bases at J; junction bases unmatched: 6. The CDR3 reads CASSLQGGVANYGYTF. The CDR3 DNA follows: TGCGCCAGCAGCTTGCAGGGGGGCGTCGCTAACTATGGCTACACCTTC. Supplemented by reference TRBV5-1 and TRBJ1-2, the full variable domain reads KAGVTQTPRYLIKTRGQQVTLSCSPISGHRSVSWYQQTPGQGLQFLFEYFSETQRNKGNFPGRFSGRQFSNSRSEMNVSTLELGDSALYLCASSLQGGVANYGYTFGSGTRLTVV.

This sequence joins TRBV5-4 and TRBJ2-7; D may be TRBD1 (6 bases). CDR1 is SGHNT and CDR2 is YYREEE in the germline V gene (reference sequence). The V gene lost 5 bases and the J gene lost 6 bases, with 15 bases spanning the gap. This CDR3 region has 13 residues. CDR3 in DNA: TGTGCCAGCAGTATTCAGGGGCGCCCCGAGCAGTACTTC. Its protein product is CASSIQGRPEQYF.

Turning to this clone: This same CDR3 is encoded by further DNA sequences in the sample. The V and J genes are TRBV19 and TRBJ1-5, with TRBD1 matching over 10 bases. CDR3 length: 15 residues. J was trimmed by 4 bases and V by 5 bases; bases with no gene match: 5. Germline CDR1 and CDR2: LNHDA and SQIVND (reference sequence). The CDR3 reads CASSVGQGVNQPQHF. The DNA of the CDR3 is TGTGCCAGTAGTGTCGGACAGGGGGTTAATCAGCCCCAGCATTTT.

The chain uses TRBV6-5 and TRBJ1-1, with D tentatively TRBD1 (5 bases). This CDR3 contains 15 residues. Germline CDR1 reads MNHEY; CDR2 reads SVGAGI. Trimming removed 2 bases at V and 1 base at J, with 11 bases between. CDR3 region: CASSYMTASNTEAFF. The CDR3 coding sequence is TGTGCCAGCAGTTACATGACAGCATCGAACACTGAAGCTTTCTTT.

The chain carries TRBV28 and TRBJ2-7; 10 positions match TRBD2. CDR3 size: 14 residues. Trimming cost V 5 bases and J 13 bases; bases outside gene matches: 14. CDR1 is MDHEN and CDR2 is SYDVKM in the germline V gene. CDR3 in DNA: TGTGCCAGCAGTGAACTACCGCTTAGCGGGAGGTTCTACTTC. Its protein is CASSELPLSGRFYF.

V and J are TRBV12-5 and TRBJ2-3; D may be TRBD2 (5 bases). V lost 5 bases, J lost 4 bases, and 22 bases lay in between. The CDR3 length is 17 residues. The germline CDR1 and CDR2 sequences are LGHNT and FRNRAP. The CDR3 coding sequence is TGTGCTAGTGGTCCACTCCTTCCGGGATCCTCCGCAGATACGCAGTATTTT. Its protein product is CASGPLLPGSSADTQYF.

The rearrangement links TRBV6-2 or TRBV6-3 to TRBJ1-1, with unresolved D. This CDR3 comprises 12 residues. Germline lookup yields CDR1 MNHEY and CDR2 SVGEGT. V gave up 5 bases and J gave up 3 bases, with 7 bases separating them. For the CDR3, the DNA is TGTGCCAGCAGTGAGAGGGACACTGAAGCTTTCTTT. Protein: CASSERDTEAFF.

V is TRBV11-3 and J is TRBJ2-5; TRBD1 matches 7 bases. The CDR3 covers 14 residues. The germline gives CDR1 SGHNT, CDR2 YENEEA. V lost 5 bases, J lost 5 bases, and 8 bases stayed unmatched. The DNA of the CDR3 is TGTGCCAGCAGCCTAGGCGACAGGGTGGAGACCCAGTACTTC. It yields the protein CASSLGDRVETQYF.

The chain has TRBV5-4 and TRBJ2-1, with 8 bases that match TRBD1. Germline loops: CDR1 SGHNT, CDR2 YYREEE (reference sequence). CDR3 size: 15 residues. J gave up 7 bases and V 9 bases, and 15 bases lay outside the gene matches. CDR3 loop: CANTRYRGIRNEQFF. CDR3 nucleotides: TGTGCCAACACACGATACAGGGGGATCAGGAATGAGCAGTTCTTC.

The chain recombines TRBV5-1 with TRBJ1-5, with 7 bases identical to TRBD1. In germline, CDR1 is SGHRS, CDR2 YFSETQ. The CDR3 loop spans 19 amino acids. The ends lost 2 bases at V and 0 bases at J; junction bases unmatched: 14. In DNA form, the CDR3 reads TGCGCCAGCAGCTTAGATGGTTATATAAGACAGGGTAGCAATCAGCCCCAGCATTTT. Its translation is CASSLDGYIRQGSNQPQHF.

This clone was observed a handful of times. The chain combines TRBV5-1 with TRBJ2-2, with 10 bases fitting TRBD2. CDR1 is SGHRS and CDR2 is YFSETQ in the germline V gene. Trimming removed 0 bases from V and 6 bases from J; junction bases left unmatched: 5. The CDR3 length is 16 residues. CDR3 sequence (DNA): TGCGCCAGCAGCTTGGACACTAGCGGGATTCCCGGGGAGCTGTTTTTT. Translation: CASSLDTSGIPGELFF.

The genes are TRBV3-1 (or the pseudogene TRBV3-2) and TRBJ1-4; no clear D. Germline V gene data show CDR1 as LGHDT and CDR2 as YNNKEL (reference sequence). The length of the CDR3 is 13 residues. V was pared by 5 bases and J by 0 bases, with 4 bases between. The CDR3 DNA sequence: TGTGCCAGCAGCTCTCCAACTAATGAAAAACTGTTTTTT. Translation: CASSSPTNEKLFF.